This TCR beta chain was identified in a study of human T cells and chemical hapten exposure. Across the study: The patients were mostly female; they had alopecia areata, totalis or universalis. Findings and caveats of the study: Significantly greater numbers of large CDR3 similarity clusters came from expanded TCRs than from controls.

Using its own MiXCR run on the RACE reads, TCRdb lists one record per CDR3 protein. Of approximately 260,000 distinct CDR3 sequences listed, 7.7% are singletons. Germline V gives CDR1 MGHRA, CDR2 YSYEKL. The CDR3 sequence is 18 residues long. V was cut by 4 bases and J by 3 bases, with 24 bases left in between. In its sample, this clonotype was seen a few times. Its antigen is unidentified. Time point here: pre-sensitization, week 0. Treatment defined: therapeutic diphenylcyclopropenone sensitization with weekly scalp DPC. The donor pool consisted of alopecia patients aged 18 to 70 years, considered suitable for DPC.

The clonotype was recovered from a man between 18 and 35 years old with alopecia areata. Some clones in this sample may be carry-over from other donors' samples. The sequencing used whole blood, collected in connection with sensitization to the hapten diphenylcyclopropenone (DPC). This chain connects TRBV4-1 to TRBJ1-1; TRBD1 might be the D (6 bases). CDR3 residues: CASSPSPNREQFDTEAFF. The CDR3 coding sequence is TGCGCCAGCAGCCCCTCTCCGAACAGGGAACAGTTTGACACTGAAGCTTTCTTT.